The 26 T cell receptor beta chains below were found in one sample sequenced in a study of OX40 agonist ivuxolimab in advanced cancers. TCRdb's table, derived via immunoSEQ multiplex PCR, lists solely in-frame clones and lacks some. The sample includes some 19,000 clones, 79% seen only once; the top ten take 25% to 40%. The sequences come from CD4+ or CD8+ T cells sorted from blood, collected in a trial of the OX40 agonist ivuxolimab. The receptors derive from an adult with an advanced solid tumor such as melanoma, head and neck, liver or kidney cancer.

V gene TRBV7-6 combines with J gene TRBJ2-3; 8 bases align to TRBD1. The CDR3 covers 14 residues. Losses at the gene ends were 3 bases for V and 5 bases for J; bases not matched to a gene: 4. In germline, CDR1 is SGHVS, CDR2 FNYEAQ. The CDR3 DNA follows: TGTGCCAGCAGCTTGGGACAGGCAGGAGATACGCAGTATTTT. Its translation: CASSLGQAGDTQYF.

The V gene is TRBV27, the J gene TRBJ1-1; D is unresolved. V shed 0 bases and J shed 1 base, with 6 bases lying between them. Germline-derived CDR1 and CDR2 are MNHEY and SMNVEV (reference sequence). The CDR3 sequence is 14 residues long. The CDR3, as DNA: TGTGCCAGCAGTTTATCACCAGGGAACACTGAAGCTTTCTTT. It specifies CASSLSPGNTEAFF.

The chain uses TRBV19 and TRBJ1-4; 7 nucleotides match TRBD1. This CDR3 has 16 amino acids. With 5 bases clipped from V and 7 bases from J, the junction kept 13 bases outside the gene matches. Germline V gene data show CDR1 as LNHDA and CDR2 as SQIVND (reference sequence). The CDR3 bases are TGTGCCAGTAGTCCCCCCAGGGGGGGTCAGGCTGAAAAACTGTTTTTT. Its translation: CASSPPRGGQAEKLFF.

The chain recombines TRBV7-3 with TRBJ2-2; TRBD1 aligns across 10 bases. J gave up 6 bases and V 2 bases, and 9 bases lay outside the gene matches. Germline loops: CDR1 SGHTA, CDR2 FQGTGA. The CDR3 has 17 amino acids. In DNA, the CDR3 is TGTGCCAGCAGCTTAGCCCCGGGACAGGGGACGCCCGGGGAGCTGTTTTTT. Protein: CASSLAPGQGTPGELFF.

This clone was observed a few times. The chain employs TRBV6-5 and TRBJ1-5; D call uncertain. Trimming left V 4 bases short and J 1 base short, with 5 bases between. From germline, CDR1 is MNHEY and CDR2 SVGAGI. The CDR3 contains 13 residues. The CDR3 reads CASSFLSNQPQHF. CDR3 coding DNA: TGTGCCAGCAGTTTCTTGAGCAATCAGCCCCAGCATTTT.

V and J are TRBV27 and TRBJ1-1, with a weak D call TRBD1 (6 bases). The CDR3 extends over 14 amino acids. Germline V lookup: CDR1 MNHEY, CDR2 SMNVEV (reference sequence). The V gene lost 4 bases and the J gene lost 3 bases, with 12 bases spanning the gap. The CDR3 nucleotides are TGTGCCAGCAGTTATGGAGGGGGGGACACTGAAGCTTTCTTT. Translated, it gives CASSYGGGDTEAFF.

The chain recombines TRBV11-2 with TRBJ1-1; D might be TRBD1 (5 bases). This CDR3 has 15 amino acids. V was shortened by 1 base and J by 1 base, with 10 bases between the two germline ends. Germline V gives CDR1 SGHAT, CDR2 FQNNGV. The CDR3 nucleotides are TGTGCCAGCAGCTTAGGCGGAGGGACGAACACTGAAGCTTTCTTT. Residues: CASSLGGGTNTEAFF.

This clone was counted only a few times. CDR3 sequence (DNA): TGTGCCAGTAGTATGGTCGATGGGACTGAAGCTTTCTTT. Its protein is CASSMVDGTEAFF. The chain employs TRBV19 and TRBJ1-1; D unclear. V lost 3 bases, J lost 5 bases, and 10 bases lay in between. Germline assignment: CDR1 LNHDA and CDR2 SQIVND (reference sequence). This CDR3 contains 13 residues.

J is TRBJ1-1 and V is TRBV28; D is uncertain. This CDR3 is 15 amino acids long. CDR1 and CDR2 (germline): MDHEN, SYDVKM. The germline V and J ends were trimmed by 3 bases and 1 base, with 12 bases remaining between them. Written as DNA, the CDR3 is TGTGCCAGCAGTTTCCGACGGACCGGGAACACTGAAGCTTTCTTT. It yields the protein CASSFRRTGNTEAFF.

In DNA form, the CDR3 reads TGTGCCAGTAGTGTCCGCACAGATACGCAGTATTTT. Protein: CASSVRTDTQYF. This sequence joins TRBV19 and TRBJ2-3; D not resolved. CDR1 and CDR2 (germline): LNHDA, SQIVND (reference sequence). V dropped 5 bases and J dropped 1 base, with 4 bases sitting between them. The CDR3 length is 12 residues.

J is TRBJ2-7 and V is TRBV7-2; TRBD1 matches at 10 bases. CDR1 is SGHTA and CDR2 is FQGNSA in the germline V gene. The CDR3 extends over 17 amino acids. V dropped 5 bases and J dropped 0; count of bases not matched to a gene: 10. For the CDR3, the DNA is TGTGCCAGCAGCCTCCCTACTGGGACAGGGGACTCCTACGAGCAGTACTTC. Protein product: CASSLPTGTGDSYEQYF.

J is TRBJ2-7 and V is TRBV28, with 7 positions matching TRBD1. V shed 8 bases, J shed 3 bases, and the junction held 7 bases outside the gene matches. Germline lookup yields CDR1 MDHEN and CDR2 SYDVKM. This CDR3 comprises 13 residues. The CDR3 loop reads CASLRGPLYEQYF. The DNA of the CDR3 is TGTGCCAGCCTAAGGGGGCCCCTCTACGAGCAGTACTTC. Combining the CDR3 with reference TRBV28 and TRBJ2-7 gives the whole variable domain DVKVTQSSRYLVKRTGEKVFLECVQDMDHENMFWYRQDPGLGLRLIYFSYDVKMKEKGDIPEGYSVSREKKERFSLILESASTNQTSMYLCASLRGPLYEQYFGPGTRLTVT.

CDR3 sequence reads: CASTLWNSNDGEQYF. DNA of the CDR3: TGTGCCAGCACCTTGTGGAACTCGAACGATGGGGAGCAGTACTTC. This chain uses TRBV28 with TRBJ2-7; the D is unclear. V lost 7 bases and J 7 bases, leaving 23 bases between the germline ends. The CDR3 extends over 15 amino acids. Germline values: CDR1 MDHEN, CDR2 SYDVKM.

This chain uses TRBV20-1 with TRBJ1-1, with 8 bases identical to TRBD1. V trimming: 5 bases; J trimming: 11 bases; junction bases outside the gene matches: 4. Per the germline V gene, CDR1 is DFQATT and CDR2 is SNEGSKA (reference sequence). The CDR3 loop spans 10 amino acids. This CDR3 reads CSASTGEAFF. CDR3 nucleotides: TGCAGTGCTTCGACAGGGGAGGCTTTCTTT.

This clone was recorded a few times. The genes are TRBV10-3 and TRBJ1-6; no clear D. Germline V gives CDR1 ENHRY, CDR2 SYGVKD. The CDR3 is 12 amino acids. V gave up 2 bases and J gave up 11 bases, with 7 bases separating them. CDR3: CAISESGPPLHF. Written as DNA, the CDR3 is TGTGCCATCAGTGAGAGTGGTCCACCCCTCCACTTT.

This chain connects TRBV7-8 to TRBJ2-7; D is undetermined. The germline V gene encodes CDR1 SGHVS and CDR2 FQNEAQ. The CDR3 loop spans 13 amino acids. Trimming pared 4 bases from V and 1 base from J, leaving 8 bases between. CDR3: CASSYGASYEQYF. The CDR3 DNA reads TGTGCCAGCAGCTACGGTGCTTCCTACGAGCAGTACTTC.

This clone qualifies as medium-sized. This rearrangement joins TRBV4-3 to TRBJ2-7; D is undetermined. V was shortened by 0 bases and J by 1 base, with 13 bases between the two germline ends. This CDR3 spans 16 amino acids. The germline V gene encodes CDR1 LGHNA and CDR2 YSLEER. CDR3 sequence (DNA): TGCGCCAGCAGCCAAGATTATCCGGGTCCGTCCTACGAGCAGTACTTC. Residues: CASSQDYPGPSYEQYF.

The CDR3 DNA reads as TGTGCCATCAGTGAGTGGAGTCAGGGCTCTAGGGGGAACACTGAAGCTTTCTTT. This gives the protein CAISEWSQGSRGNTEAFF. V is TRBV10-3 and J is TRBJ1-1; the D gene is possibly TRBD1 (5 bases). There are 18 residues in the CDR3. From germline, CDR1 is ENHRY and CDR2 SYGVKD. Trimming took off 1 base at V and 1 base at J, with 19 bases between the two ends.

The chain uses TRBV4-1 and TRBJ1-2, with 7 bases aligning to TRBD1. V gave up 2 bases and J gave up 5 bases; unmatched junction bases: 14. Germline CDR1 MGHRA, CDR2 YSYEKL. This CDR3 is 17 amino acids long. CDR3 residues: CASSQNGEQGNRYGYTF. CDR3 coding DNA: TGCGCCAGCAGCCAAAACGGCGAACAGGGGAATAGGTATGGCTACACCTTC.

The V gene is TRBV5-1, the J gene TRBJ2-3; 10 nucleotides match TRBD2. V shed 4 bases, J shed 3 bases, and the junction held 5 bases outside the gene matches. The germline V gene encodes CDR1 SGHRS and CDR2 YFSETQ. This CDR3 is built from 15 residues. The CDR3 loop is CASSSTSGETDTQYF. CDR3 sequence (DNA): TGCGCCAGCAGCAGCACTAGCGGGGAGACAGATACGCAGTATTTT.

The chain combines TRBV4-2 with TRBJ2-1, with TRBD2 matching 9 bases. Trimming took 1 base from V and 4 from J; bases not matched to a gene: 2. The CDR3 contains 15 residues. CDR1 LGHNA and CDR2 YNFKEQ come from the germline V gene. The CDR3 protein is CASSQALAGYNEQFF. DNA for the CDR3: TGTGCCAGCAGCCAAGCGCTAGCGGGGTACAATGAGCAGTTCTTC.

The J gene is TRBJ2-3, the V gene TRBV5-6; no definite D call. This CDR3 is 18 amino acids long. CDR1 and CDR2 (germline): SGHDT, YYEEEE. V was shortened by 0 bases and J by 2 bases, with 19 bases between the two germline ends. The CDR3 DNA sequence: TGTGCCAGCAGCTTGGGGTGGACCGTCTCGTTGACCACAGATACGCAGTATTTT. Translated, it gives CASSLGWTVSLTTDTQYF.

This clone showed up just a few times. The chain joins TRBV9 to TRBJ2-7, with 10 bases aligning to TRBD2. Germline V gives CDR1 SGDLS, CDR2 YYNGEE. This CDR3 has 13 amino acids. The ends lost 7 bases at V and 5 bases at J; junction bases unmatched: 6. The CDR3 region has the DNA TGTGCCAGCTCTGGACTAGCGGTGGACGAGCAGTACTTC. It codes for CASSGLAVDEQYF.

There are a few counts of this clone. Here the CDR3 reads CASSPGAGEAFF. The CDR3 DNA is TGTGCCAGCAGCCCCGGGGCAGGGGAGGCTTTCTTT. V and J are TRBV11-3 and TRBJ1-1; TRBD1 is a possible D gene (6 bases). This CDR3 is built from 12 residues. V lost 5 bases and J lost 11, with 15 bases in between. CDR1 SGHNT and CDR2 YENEEA come from the germline V gene.

As DNA, the CDR3 is TGTGCCAGCCACGTCGGCACTGAAGCTTTCTTT. Its translation: CASHVGTEAFF. The chain uses TRBV6-5 and TRBJ1-1; no clear D. The germline V gene encodes CDR1 MNHEY and CDR2 SVGAGI. This CDR3 is built from 11 residues. V lost 8 bases, J lost 4 bases, and 8 bases lay in between.

The rearrangement uses TRBV5-1 and TRBJ2-1; 15 bases match TRBD2. J lost 8 bases, V lost 4 bases, and 4 bases had no gene match. This CDR3 contains 15 residues. The germline gives CDR1 SGHRS, CDR2 YFSETQ. DNA for the CDR3: TGCGCCAGCAGCGACCGGACTAGCGGGGGGGATGAGCAGTTCTTC. Its translation: CASSDRTSGGDEQFF.